This T cell receptor beta chain was captured by sequencing in a study of CD8 T cells in ankylosing spondylitis. General study findings and limits: Significant enrichment of disease-linked clones was reported in matched ankylosing spondylitis synovial fluid. Earlier studies detected some motif variants in reactive arthritis synovial fluid and blood. Seven or eight highly homologous variants formed a TCR beta motif that appeared characteristic of ankylosing spondylitis blood.

Many counts were recorded for this clonotype. Antigen: not known. Preparation of TCR beta libraries was done by quantitative 5'-RACE with molecular barcodes. TCRdb reprocessed the 5' RACE reads via MiXCR and lists one record per CDR3 protein. The sample carries tens of thousands of distinct CDR3 sequences, 7.2% recorded once. The sequence was obtained from a male donor with ankylosing spondylitis or in good health (not recorded which). Sequenced: blood, either unsorted or a sorted T cell fraction (not recorded which).

CDR3 loop: CASTPYHSVYNEQFF. The DNA for the CDR3 is TGTGCCAGCACCCCTTACCACTCTGTCTACAATGAGCAGTTCTTC. The chain uses TRBV7-2 and TRBJ2-1; D uncertain. V lost 7 bases to trimming and J lost 3 bases, with 16 bases between them. Germline assignment: CDR1 SGHTA and CDR2 FQGNSA. This CDR3 has 15 amino acids.